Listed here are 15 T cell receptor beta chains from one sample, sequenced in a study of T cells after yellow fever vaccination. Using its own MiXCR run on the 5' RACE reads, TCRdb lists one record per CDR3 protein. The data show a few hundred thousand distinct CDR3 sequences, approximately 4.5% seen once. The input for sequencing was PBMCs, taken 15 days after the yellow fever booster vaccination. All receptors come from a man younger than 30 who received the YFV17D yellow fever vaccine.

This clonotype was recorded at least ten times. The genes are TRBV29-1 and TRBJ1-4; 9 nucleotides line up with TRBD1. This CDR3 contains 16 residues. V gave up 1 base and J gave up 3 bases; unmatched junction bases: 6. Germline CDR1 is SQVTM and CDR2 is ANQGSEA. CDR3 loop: CSVEVPQGAANEKLFF. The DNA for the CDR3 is TGCAGCGTTGAAGTCCCACAGGGGGCGGCTAATGAAAAACTGTTTTTT. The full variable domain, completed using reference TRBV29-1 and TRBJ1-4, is SAVISQKPSRDICQRGTSLTIQCQVDSQVTMMFWYRQQPGQSLTLIATANQGSEATYESGFVIDKFPISRPNLTFSTLTVSNMSPEDSSIYLCSVEVPQGAANEKLFFGSGTQLSVL.

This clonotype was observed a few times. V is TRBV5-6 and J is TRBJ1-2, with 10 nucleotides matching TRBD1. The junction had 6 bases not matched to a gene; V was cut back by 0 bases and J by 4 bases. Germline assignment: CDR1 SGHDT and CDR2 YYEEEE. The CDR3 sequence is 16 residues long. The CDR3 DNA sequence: TGTGCCAGCAGCTTGGGCGGACAGGGGGTCTCCTATGGCTACACCTTC. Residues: CASSLGGQGVSYGYTF.

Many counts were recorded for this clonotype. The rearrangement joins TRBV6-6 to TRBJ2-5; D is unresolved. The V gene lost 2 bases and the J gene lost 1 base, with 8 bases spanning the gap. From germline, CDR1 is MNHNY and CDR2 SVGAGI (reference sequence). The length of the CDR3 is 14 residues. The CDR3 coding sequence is TGTGCCAGCAGTTACGGGTGGGCCCAAGAGACCCAGTACTTC. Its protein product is CASSYGWAQETQYF.

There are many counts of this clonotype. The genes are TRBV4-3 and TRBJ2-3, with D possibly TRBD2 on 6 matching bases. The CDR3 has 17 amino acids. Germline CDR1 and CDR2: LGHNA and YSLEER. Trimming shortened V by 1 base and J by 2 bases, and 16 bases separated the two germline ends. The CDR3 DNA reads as TGCGCCAGCAGCCAAGGAGGGCCGGACTATCACACAGATACGCAGTATTTT. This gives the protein CASSQGGPDYHTDTQYF.

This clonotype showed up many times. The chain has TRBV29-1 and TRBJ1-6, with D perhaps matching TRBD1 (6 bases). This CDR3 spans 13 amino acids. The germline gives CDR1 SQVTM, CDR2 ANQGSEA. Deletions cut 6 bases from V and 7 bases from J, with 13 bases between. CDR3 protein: CSVGADRNSPLHF. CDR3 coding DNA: TGCAGCGTGGGGGCAGATAGAAATTCACCCCTCCACTTT.

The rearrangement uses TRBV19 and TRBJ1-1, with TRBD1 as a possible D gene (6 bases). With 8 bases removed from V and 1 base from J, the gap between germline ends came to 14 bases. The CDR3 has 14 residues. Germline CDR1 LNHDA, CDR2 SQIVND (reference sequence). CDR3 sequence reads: CASQRRGQNTEAFF. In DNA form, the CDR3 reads TGTGCCAGTCAGCGCAGGGGACAGAACACTGAAGCTTTCTTT.

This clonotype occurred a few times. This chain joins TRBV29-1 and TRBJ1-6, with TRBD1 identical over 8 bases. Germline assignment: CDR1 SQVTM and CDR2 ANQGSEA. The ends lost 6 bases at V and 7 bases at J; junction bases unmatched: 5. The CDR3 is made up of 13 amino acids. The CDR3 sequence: CSVTQGANSPLHF. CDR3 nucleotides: TGCAGCGTGACCCAGGGGGCCAATTCACCCCTCCACTTT.

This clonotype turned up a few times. In DNA, the CDR3 is TGTGCCAGCAGTTACATTGGGAGCTCCTACAATGAGCAGTTCTTC. This encodes CASSYIGSSYNEQFF. V usage is TRBV6-2 or TRBV6-3 and J usage is TRBJ2-1; possibly TRBD2 for D (5 bases). Looked up from germline, CDR1 is MNHEY and CDR2 is SVGEGT. The CDR3 is made up of 15 amino acids. Trimming removed 2 bases at V and 0 bases at J, with 8 bases between.

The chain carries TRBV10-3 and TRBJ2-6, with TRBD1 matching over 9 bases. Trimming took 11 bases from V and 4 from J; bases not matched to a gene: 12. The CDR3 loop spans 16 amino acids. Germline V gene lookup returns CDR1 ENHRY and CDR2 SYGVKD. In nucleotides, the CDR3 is TGTGCCTCTTCCGGGACAGGGTATCCCGGGGCCAACGTCCTGACTTTC. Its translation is CASSGTGYPGANVLTF.

The CDR3 region has the DNA TGCAGCGGTCTAGCGGGTAGACAAGAGACCCAGTACTTC. Its protein product is CSGLAGRQETQYF. This sequence joins TRBV29-1 and TRBJ2-5; 8 positions match TRBD2. The CDR3 consists of 13 residues. Germline-derived CDR1 and CDR2 are SQVTM and ANQGSEA. V lost 7 bases to trimming and J lost 2 bases; unmatched junction nucleotides: 6.

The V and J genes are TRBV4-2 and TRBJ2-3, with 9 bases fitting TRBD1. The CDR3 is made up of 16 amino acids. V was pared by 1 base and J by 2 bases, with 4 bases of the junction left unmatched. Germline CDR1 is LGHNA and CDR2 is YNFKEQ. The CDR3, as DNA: TGTGCCAGCAGCCAAGGGGACAGGGCCGACACAGATACGCAGTATTTT. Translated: CASSQGDRADTDTQYF.

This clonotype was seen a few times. This chain's CDR3 is CASSFRVEGPGANVLTF. The CDR3 coding sequence is TGTGCCAGCAGCTTCCGAGTAGAGGGGCCAGGGGCCAACGTCCTGACTTTC. V usage is TRBV7-9 and J usage is TRBJ2-6; TRBD1 or TRBD2 may be the D gene (5 bases each). Between the trimmed V and J ends, which lost 3 bases and 4 bases, there was a span of 16 bases. The CDR3 length is 17 residues. Germline CDR1 reads SEHNR; CDR2 reads FQNEAQ (reference sequence).

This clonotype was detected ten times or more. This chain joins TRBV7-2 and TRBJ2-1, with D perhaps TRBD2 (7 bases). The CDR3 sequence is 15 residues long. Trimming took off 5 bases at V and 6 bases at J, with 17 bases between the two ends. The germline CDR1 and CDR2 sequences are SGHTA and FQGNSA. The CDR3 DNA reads TGTGCCAGCAGCATGTGGGGGGGGGCCGTCAATGAGCAGTTCTTC. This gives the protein CASSMWGGAVNEQFF.

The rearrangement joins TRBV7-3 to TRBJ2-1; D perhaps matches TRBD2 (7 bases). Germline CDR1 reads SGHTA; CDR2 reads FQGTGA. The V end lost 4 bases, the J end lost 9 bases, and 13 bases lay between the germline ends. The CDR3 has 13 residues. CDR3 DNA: TGTGCCAGCAGCTCAGTAGGGGGGGGTGAGCAGTTCTTC. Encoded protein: CASSSVGGGEQFF.

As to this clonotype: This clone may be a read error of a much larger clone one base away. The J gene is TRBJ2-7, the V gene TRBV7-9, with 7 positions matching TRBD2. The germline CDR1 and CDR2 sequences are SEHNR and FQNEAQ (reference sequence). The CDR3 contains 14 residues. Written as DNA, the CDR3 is TGTGCCAGCCGCTTAGCCAGGGAGGGGTACGAGCAGTACGTC. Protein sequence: CASRLAREGYEQYV.